One sample yielded the 8 T cell receptor beta chains listed below, sequenced in a study of identical twins. TCRdb independently ran MiXCR on the 5' RACE reads; one entry per CDR3 protein. Here the sample spans 1.5 million to 2 million distinct CDR3 sequences, around 33% being singletons. The sample was cord blood. Receptors originate from a newborn girl in good health.

This clonotype was counted only a few times. V gene TRBV20-1 combines with J gene TRBJ2-7; 14 bases agree with TRBD2. From germline, CDR1 is DFQATT and CDR2 SNEGSKA (reference sequence). Germline trimming cut 5 bases from V and 0 bases from J; bases unmatched to any gene: 9. This CDR3 has 17 residues. This chain's CDR3 is CSAGSGTSGGSSYEQYF. DNA of the CDR3: TGCAGTGCTGGATCCGGGACTAGCGGGGGCAGCTCCTACGAGCAGTACTTC.

The rearrangement uses TRBV2 and TRBJ2-1; a possible D gene is TRBD2 (6 bases). Trimming removed 7 bases from V and 3 bases from J, with 10 bases in between. The CDR3 covers 13 residues. Germline CDR1 and CDR2: SNHLY and FYNNEI. The CDR3 region has the DNA TGTGCCAGCACCCCGACTAGCTACAATGAGCAGTTCTTC. Translated: CASTPTSYNEQFF.

This chain joins TRBV10-3 and TRBJ2-1, with 7 bases lining up with TRBD2. The V segment lost 6 bases and the J segment 13 bases; nucleotides outside the gene matches: 18. The CDR3 consists of 15 residues. Germline V CDR1 and CDR2: ENHRY, SYGVKD. CDR3 sequence (DNA): TGTGCCATCAGCCCGACTAGCCCGGGGGAAGAGACCCAGTTCTTC. Amino acid sequence: CAISPTSPGEETQFF.

This clonotype appeared a few times. The chain combines TRBV27 with TRBJ2-4, with 12 bases matching TRBD1. V trimming: 11 bases; J trimming: 2 bases; junction bases outside the gene matches: 13. The germline CDR1 and CDR2 sequences are MNHEY and SMNVEV (reference sequence). This CDR3 comprises 17 residues. The CDR3 nucleotides are TGTGCCCCCGGGACAGGGGGCGCCGGGGTGACCAAAAACATTCAGTACTTC. Amino acids: CAPGTGGAGVTKNIQYF.

The chain couples TRBV27 to TRBJ2-3; no clear D gene. The CDR3 sequence is 15 residues long. The V and J ends lost 5 bases and 3 bases respectively, with 15 bases between them. Germline V lookup: CDR1 MNHEY, CDR2 SMNVEV (reference sequence). The CDR3, as DNA: TGTGCCAGCAGTGCTACCCCCAGGTGGACAGATACGCAGTATTTT. Protein sequence: CASSATPRWTDTQYF.

This rearrangement joins TRBV5-1 to TRBJ2-7; D tentatively reads TRBD1 or TRBD2 (6 bases each). This CDR3 comprises 16 residues. Per the germline V gene, CDR1 is SGHRS and CDR2 is YFSETQ. The germline V and J ends were trimmed by 0 bases and 6 bases, with 19 bases remaining between them. CDR3 DNA: TGCGCCAGCAGCTTGGTAAGCGGCGGGACAATAAGCGAGCAGTACTTC. This sequence encodes CASSLVSGGTISEQYF.

This clonotype came up a few times. The chain recombines TRBV7-9 with TRBJ2-3; no reliable D call. The germline V gene has CDR1 SEHNR and CDR2 FQNEAQ (reference sequence). This CDR3 region has 13 residues. V was pared by 5 bases and J by 4 bases, with 10 bases between. The CDR3 sequence: CASSGYWADTQYF. CDR3 sequence (DNA): TGTGCCAGCAGCGGGTACTGGGCAGATACGCAGTATTTT.

There are a few counts of this clonotype. V gene TRBV28 combines with J gene TRBJ1-2; D may be TRBD1 (5 bases). Trimming shortened V by 4 bases and J by 1 base, and 10 bases separated the two germline ends. The CDR3 length is 14 residues. Per germline, CDR1 MDHEN and CDR2 SYDVKM. The CDR3 region has the DNA TGTGCCAGCAGTTCAGGGTTTAGTAACTATGGCTACACCTTC. Translated: CASSSGFSNYGYTF.